These 28 T cell receptor beta chains were all obtained from the same sample, sequenced in a study of cytomegalovirus exposure and HLA in healthy donors. PCR employed 60 Vbeta and 13 Jbeta primers. Using immunoSEQ multiplex PCR, the repertoire was profiled, and TCRdb retains in-frame clones only, with some absent. Of 150,000 to 200,000 clones in the sample, around four fifths were seen once. The specimen sequenced was PBMCs. All receptors derive from a woman aged 45-65 years in good health and CMV-seronegative.

The chain joins TRBV10-2 to TRBJ2-6; 9 positions agree with TRBD1. V trimming: 7 bases; J trimming: 0 bases; junction bases outside the gene matches: 10. From germline, CDR1 is WSHSY and CDR2 SAAADI. This CDR3 contains 18 residues. Written as DNA, the CDR3 is TGCGCCAGCATACGACAGGGGGGTGGGCCCTCTGGGGCCAACGTCCTGACTTTC. It codes for CASIRQGGGPSGANVLTF.

This clone was seen a handful of times. The chain couples TRBV9 to TRBJ2-1; D is possibly TRBD2 (6 bases). Germline V lookup: CDR1 SGDLS, CDR2 YYNGEE. The CDR3 runs 17 residues. With 0 bases removed from V and 0 bases from J, the gap between germline ends came to 13 bases. The CDR3 DNA reads TGTGCCAGCAGCGTAGCTACGAGGCGGGGCTCCTACAATGAGCAGTTCTTC. Translating gives CASSVATRRGSYNEQFF.

The chain is built from TRBV30 and TRBJ2-4; the D gene is possibly TRBD1 (6 bases). The germline V gene encodes CDR1 GTSNPN and CDR2 SVGIG (reference sequence). The CDR3 extends over 15 amino acids. V lost 1 base and J 1 base, leaving 11 bases between the germline ends. In DNA form, the CDR3 reads TGTGCCTGGAGTGGGGGGCCTGGGGCCAAAAACATTCAGTACTTC. Protein product: CAWSGGPGAKNIQYF.

The chain couples TRBV9 to TRBJ1-1; 9 bases line up with TRBD1. Trimming cost V 0 bases and J 6 bases; bases outside gene matches: 9. The CDR3 is 16 residues long. Germline CDR1 reads SGDLS; CDR2 reads YYNGEE. The CDR3 loop is CASSVGPGQGYAEAFF. The CDR3 nucleotides read TGTGCCAGCAGCGTAGGGCCGGGACAGGGTTACGCTGAAGCTTTCTTT.

In this sample, this clone turned up once. The chain combines TRBV6-5 with TRBJ1-1, with D unresolved. Trimming cost V 1 base and J 4 bases, with 13 bases left between them. The CDR3 covers 15 residues. The germline V gene encodes CDR1 MNHEY and CDR2 SVGAGI. As DNA, the CDR3 is TGTGCCAGCAGTTACTTACTGAAATCTGGCACTGAAGCTTTCTTT. Translation gives CASSYLLKSGTEAFF.

The chain joins TRBV2 to TRBJ2-1; TRBD2 matches 13 bases. The germline V gene has CDR1 SNHLY and CDR2 FYNNEI. This CDR3 comprises 15 residues. The ends lost 4 bases at V and 7 bases at J; junction bases unmatched: 4. The CDR3 bases are TGTGCCAGCAGTGTGGGACTAGCGGGATGGAATGAGCAGTTCTTC. Protein product: CASSVGLAGWNEQFF.

The chain links TRBV7-2 to TRBJ1-6; TRBD1 might be the D (5 bases). The ends were cut back, 6 bases at V and 5 bases at J, with 11 bases in the middle. The CDR3 runs to 14 residues. Germline-derived CDR1 and CDR2 are SGHTA and FQGNSA. The CDR3 is CASSPGPNNSPLHF. CDR3 nucleotide sequence: TGTGCCAGCAGTCCAGGGCCCAATAATTCACCCCTCCACTTT.

V is TRBV5-1 and J is TRBJ2-5; D perhaps matches TRBD2 (7 bases). With 0 bases removed from V and 5 bases from J, the gap between germline ends came to 17 bases. Looked up from germline, CDR1 is SGHRS and CDR2 is YFSETQ. The CDR3 runs to 16 residues. CDR3 in amino acids: CASSLVWRGREETQYF. The CDR3 nucleotides are TGCGCCAGCAGCTTGGTATGGCGGGGGCGCGAGGAGACCCAGTACTTC.

The chain links TRBV5-4 to TRBJ1-1, with 9 bases aligning to TRBD1. The CDR3 sequence is 13 residues long. Per germline, CDR1 SGHNT and CDR2 YYREEE (reference sequence). Trimming cost V 4 bases and J 6 bases; bases outside gene matches: 4. This CDR3 reads CASSEQGASEAFF. CDR3 DNA sequence: TGTGCCAGCAGCGAACAGGGGGCTTCTGAAGCTTTCTTT. Supplemented by reference TRBV5-4 and TRBJ1-1, the full variable domain reads ETGVTQSPTHLIKTRGQQVTLRCSSQSGHNTVSWYQQALGQGPQFIFQYYREEENGRGNFPPRFSGLQFPNYSSELNVNALELDDSALYLCASSEQGASEAFFGQGTRLTVV.

The chain is built from TRBV11-3 and TRBJ2-2; the D gene is possibly TRBD2 (5 bases). This CDR3 is built from 17 residues. Trimming took off 0 bases at V and 0 bases at J, with 11 bases between the two ends. Germline V gene data show CDR1 as SGHNT and CDR2 as YENEEA. CDR3 sequence: CASSLDRERANTGELFF. CDR3 in DNA: TGTGCCAGCAGCTTAGATCGCGAGAGGGCGAACACCGGGGAGCTGTTTTTT.

The rearrangement links TRBV27 to TRBJ2-5; a weak D match, TRBD1 (5 bases). The germline gives CDR1 MNHEY, CDR2 SMNVEV (reference sequence). The CDR3 length is 13 residues. V lost 2 bases, J lost 7 bases, and 11 bases lay in between. Here the CDR3 DNA reads TGTGCCAGCAGTTTAGGGGCCCAGGGGACCCAGTACTTC. It specifies CASSLGAQGTQYF.

The chain couples TRBV28 to TRBJ1-1; D remains unclear. The V and J ends lost 5 bases and 2 bases respectively, with 21 bases between them. This CDR3 region has 17 residues. CDR1 and CDR2 from the germline V gene are MDHEN and SYDVKM. CDR3 amino acids: CASSLTIRKTANTEAFF. CDR3 nucleotide sequence: TGTGCCAGCAGTCTAACTATCCGAAAGACGGCTAACACTGAAGCTTTCTTT.

This clone occurred a few times. The rearrangement joins TRBV6-6 to TRBJ2-3, with 11 bases lining up with TRBD1. This CDR3 is 16 amino acids long. Germline CDR1 is MNHNY and CDR2 is SVGAGI (reference sequence). V was clipped by 5 bases and J by 6 bases; unmatched bases: 10. DNA for the CDR3: TGTGCCAGCAGTCCCAGGGGGGACAGGGGGTCTGATACGCAGTATTTT. This encodes CASSPRGDRGSDTQYF.

This clone was counted once. This chain connects TRBV19 to TRBJ1-5; D is unclear. CDR3 size: 15 residues. CDR1 LNHDA and CDR2 SQIVND come from the germline V gene (reference sequence). V was cut by 5 bases and J by 0 bases, with 11 bases left in between. CDR3 DNA sequence: TGTGCCAGTAGTCGGGATTTCGATAGCAATCAGCCCCAGCATTTT. As protein: CASSRDFDSNQPQHF.

V and J are TRBV21-1 and TRBJ2-1; TRBD2, the table's D call, was not compared with the DNA. TRBV21-1 has pseudogene status. CDR3 length: 16 residues. The CDR3 protein is CASSRGKSSSYNEQFF. CDR3 sequence (DNA): TGTGCCAGCAGCAGAGGTAAGTCGAGCTCCTACAATGAGCAGTTCTTC.

The chain links TRBV23-1 to TRBJ2-7; 12 nucleotides match TRBD1. TRBV23-1 is treated as an ORF (open reading frame) with a function not yet certain. The CDR3 is 16 amino acids. J lost 6 bases, V lost 3 bases, and 9 bases had no gene match. CDR3 DNA sequence: TGCGCCAGCAGTCACCCTACGGGACAGGGGGCCTGCGAGCAGTACTTC. It encodes CASSHPTGQGACEQYF.

About this clone: Other DNA sequences of this sample code for an identical CDR3. V and J are TRBV7-9 and TRBJ2-5; TRBD2 agrees at 7 bases. CDR3 length: 15 amino acids. CDR1 SEHNR and CDR2 FQNEAQ come from the germline V gene (reference sequence). J lost 3 bases, V lost 0 bases, and 4 bases had no gene match. CDR3 sequence (DNA): TGTGCCAGCAGCTTAGCGGGGGGGACGGAAGAGACCCAGTACTTC. Translating it yields CASSLAGGTEETQYF.

The V and J genes are TRBV15 and TRBJ2-1; 10 positions match TRBD2. The junction had 17 bases not matched to a gene; V was cut back by 1 base and J by 5 bases. The CDR3 has 20 amino acids. Germline V CDR1 and CDR2: LNHNV, YYDKDF (reference sequence). Written as DNA, the CDR3 is TGTGCCACCAGCAGAGTTGGGGGGCCTTCGGCTAGCGGGAGACACAATGAGCAGTTCTTC. Encoded protein: CATSRVGGPSASGRHNEQFF.

The CDR3 coding sequence is TGTGCCAGCAGCTTAGGCCAGGGGGAATCCTACGAGCAGTACTTC. Translation gives CASSLGQGESYEQYF. The gene calls are TRBV7-2 and TRBJ2-7; 7 bases are a match to TRBD1. V lost 1 base, J lost 1 base, and 4 bases stayed unmatched. Germline CDR1 is SGHTA and CDR2 is FQGNSA. The length of the CDR3 is 15 residues. Full variable domain (outside the CDR3, taken from reference TRBV7-2 and TRBJ2-7): GAGVSQSPSNKVTEKGKDVELRCDPISGHTALYWYRQSLGQGLEFLIYFQGNSAPDKSGLPSDRFSAERTGGSVSTLTIQRTQQEDSAVYLCASSLGQGESYEQYFGPGTRLTVT.

This clone has just one count. V and J are TRBV5-8 and TRBJ1-2; D call uncertain. The germline V gene has CDR1 SGHTS and CDR2 YDEGEE. The CDR3 runs 10 residues. The V end lost 6 bases, the J end lost 5 bases, and 5 bases lay between the germline ends. In DNA, the CDR3 is TGTGCCAGCATAAAATATGGCTACACCTTC. Amino acid sequence: CASIKYGYTF.

The V and J genes are TRBV7-9 and TRBJ1-5, with D tentatively TRBD1 (6 bases). The CDR3 sequence is 18 residues long. V gave up 2 bases and J gave up 3 bases, with 20 bases separating them. Germline CDR1 and CDR2: SEHNR and FQNEAQ (reference sequence). CDR3 protein: CASSLSKQGVLVNQPQHF. The CDR3 DNA reads as TGTGCCAGCAGCTTATCAAAACAGGGAGTTTTGGTCAATCAGCCCCAGCATTTT.

The chain employs TRBV28 and TRBJ2-7; TRBD2 is a possible D gene (5 bases). The CDR3 runs 12 residues. The germline V and J ends were trimmed by 3 bases and 5 bases, with 8 bases remaining between them. Germline values: CDR1 MDHEN, CDR2 SYDVKM. Here the CDR3 DNA reads TGTGCCAGCAGTTTGGTGGGAGACGAGCAGTACTTC. It translates to CASSLVGDEQYF.

This clone has only a few counts. The V and J genes are TRBV19 and TRBJ2-3; a weak D match, TRBD1 (6 bases). The CDR3 runs to 15 residues. The V end lost 5 bases, the J end lost 4 bases, and 16 bases lay between the germline ends. Per the germline V gene, CDR1 is LNHDA and CDR2 is SQIVND (reference sequence). The CDR3 nucleotides read TGTGCCAGTAGTCTTCCAGGGGTTGCGTCAGATACGCAGTATTTT. Translated, it gives CASSLPGVASDTQYF.

Regarding this clone: One end of the junction is discordant with germline, which a read error may explain. V usage is TRBV28 and J usage is TRBJ1-2, with a weak D call TRBD1 (6 bases). Germline CDR1 MDHEN, CDR2 SYDVKM. This CDR3 comprises 15 residues. CDR3 residues: CAGSLGGNSNYGYTF. The DNA of the CDR3 is TGTGCCGGCAGTTTAGGGGGGAACAGCAACTATGGCTACACCTTC.

This rearrangement joins TRBV5-6 to TRBJ1-5, with D uncertain. The CDR3 spans 12 residues. With 0 bases removed from V and 5 bases from J, the gap between germline ends came to 3 bases. CDR1 and CDR2 from the germline V gene are SGHDT and YYEEEE. As DNA, the CDR3 is TGTGCCAGCAGCTTGGCTGATCAGCCCCAGCATTTT. It translates to CASSLADQPQHF. Drawing the rest from reference TRBV5-6 and TRBJ1-5, the complete variable domain is DAGVTQSPTHLIKTRGQQVTLRCSPKSGHDTVSWYQQALGQGPQFIFQYYEEEERQRGNFPDRFSGHQFPNYSSELNVNALLLGDSALYLCASSLADQPQHFGDGTRLSIL.

The V call is TRBV28, the J call TRBJ2-7; 7 bases are shared with TRBD1. The CDR3 sequence is 14 residues long. With 6 bases clipped from V and 3 bases from J, the junction kept 8 bases outside the gene matches. Looked up from germline, CDR1 is MDHEN and CDR2 is SYDVKM. The CDR3 sequence is CASRTRGIIYEQYF. In DNA form, the CDR3 reads TGTGCCAGCAGAACCAGGGGGATCATCTACGAGCAGTACTTC.

The gene calls are TRBV11-3 and TRBJ1-1, with 8 bases that match TRBD1. Trimming took 5 bases from V and 5 from J; bases not matched to a gene: 4. Germline-derived CDR1 and CDR2 are SGHNT and YENEEA. The CDR3 consists of 13 residues. CDR3 in amino acids: CASSLQGETEAFF. CDR3 nucleotides: TGTGCCAGCAGCCTACAGGGGGAAACTGAAGCTTTCTTT.

The chain combines TRBV21-1 with TRBJ1-5; TRBD1, the table's D call, was not compared with the DNA. TRBV21-1 is termed a pseudogene. This CDR3 has 16 residues. The CDR3 sequence is CASSKELEGAVQPQHF. The CDR3, as DNA: TGTGCCAGCAGCAAAGAGTTAGAAGGGGCGGTTCAGCCCCAGCATTTT.